The clone carrying this T cell receptor beta chain was counted between two and nine times. Its antigen remains unidentified. The data belong to a study of CD8+ T cells in alopecia areata. Whole-study results and caveats: Numerous expanded lesional clones remained in scalp and blood during tofacitinib.

Sequencing used cDNA as its template, made by extracting RNA and reverse transcribing it. Sequenced by immunoSEQ multiplex PCR; TCRdb stores in-frame clones only, minus some. The sample has some 200,000 clones; about 60% are singletons. This sample's treatment: oral pan-JAK inhibitor, 5-10 mg twice daily. Germline CDR1 reads SGHRS; CDR2 reads YFSETQ. This CDR3 comprises 14 residues. V was clipped by 0 bases and J by 0 bases, with 3 bases between them. This sequence originates from a human donor with alopecia areata. Sequencing was performed on CD4+ T cells sorted from blood, taken at week 4, from a patient treated with tofacitinib. The V gene is TRBV5-1, the J gene TRBJ2-2; D gene ambiguous. DNA of the CDR3: TGCGCCAGCAGCTTGGAAGCGAACACCGGGGAGCTGTTTTTT. Translating it yields CASSLEANTGELFF.